This T cell receptor beta chain appears in the sequencing data of a study of T cells after yellow fever vaccination. For the study at large: When fractions had low cell numbers, they were prepared with SMART-Seq v4 Ultra Low Input.

This clonotype showed up just a few times. The antigen remains undetermined. Study-wide results and limits: FACS-sorted repertoires might harbor abundant contaminating clonotypes from the bulk population.

UMIs and a universal primer site were added when TCR cDNA was made by 5'RACE template switching. Using its own MiXCR run on the 5' RACE reads, TCRdb lists one record per CDR3 protein. The table has hundreds of thousands of distinct CDR3 sequences, 8% to 10% seen once. This receptor was obtained from a man aged 18-30 years who received the YFV17D yellow fever vaccine. The sequenced sample was PBMCs, obtained on the day of the first yellow fever vaccination.

CDR3 sequence: CASRERGAYNEQFF. CDR3 nucleotide sequence: TGTGCCAGCAGGGAGCGGGGGGCCTACAATGAGCAGTTCTTC. The rearrangement links TRBV2 to TRBJ2-1, with 9 bases that match TRBD2. The CDR3 loop spans 14 amino acids. CDR1 is SNHLY and CDR2 is FYNNEI in the germline V gene. J lost 2 bases, V lost 6 bases, and 2 bases had no gene match. Together with reference TRBV2 and TRBJ2-1, the CDR3 gives the full variable domain: EPEVTQTPSHQVTQMGQEVILRCVPISNHLYFYWYRQILGQKVEFLVSFYNNEISEKSEIFDDQFSVERPDGSNFTLKIRSTKLEDSAMYFCASRERGAYNEQFFGPGTRLTVL.